This T cell receptor beta chain was documented in a study of cytomegalovirus exposure and HLA in healthy donors. Overall study: A prior study identified 120 million or so unique TCR beta sequences from 150 million to 200 million T cells.

The CDR3 loop spans 17 amino acids. The germline gives CDR1 MDHEN, CDR2 SYDVKM. V dropped 7 bases and J dropped 2; count of bases not matched to a gene: 16. 13 Jbeta primers and 60 Vbeta primers were used for the PCR. Using immunoSEQ multiplex PCR, the repertoire was profiled, and TCRdb retains in-frame clones only, with some absent. This sample carries around 130,000 clones, about 79% of them seen once, and the ten largest clones take about 2%. V usage is TRBV28 and J usage is TRBJ2-7; 8 positions match TRBD2. This receptor was identified in a man between 18 and 35 years old in good health and CMV-seronegative. Sequenced input: PBMCs. CDR3 nucleotides: TGTGCCAGCACCCGGGGGGGGCAGCGCATAGCTACCTACGAGCAGTACTTC. This sequence encodes CASTRGGQRIATYEQYF.